What follows are 12 T cell receptor beta chains derived from one specimen sequenced in a study of blood T cell repertoires in COVID-19. The method was immunoSEQ multiplex PCR; TCRdb's version includes in-frame clones alone and lacks a portion of them. Of 220,000 or so clones in the sample, around 90% were seen once. Input material: PBMCs or T cells enriched from blood (not recorded which). These receptor sequences come from a man aged 25 to 40 who had been exposed to COVID-19.

This clone was found a few times. The rearrangement joins TRBV9 to TRBJ2-2, with 7 bases lining up with TRBD2. Germline V lookup: CDR1 SGDLS, CDR2 YYNGEE. The V and J ends lost 4 bases and 0 bases, in that order; junction bases with no gene match: 6. The length of the CDR3 is 16 residues. The DNA for the CDR3 is TGTGCCAGCAGCCCCCGGGACTATCCGAACACCGGGGAGCTGTTTTTT. Translation: CASSPRDYPNTGELFF.

The CDR3 DNA is TGTGCCAGCAGCTTAGCGTTCAGCGGTGACGGGGAGCAGTTCTTC. It specifies CASSLAFSGDGEQFF. The genes are TRBV11-3 and TRBJ2-1; weak D call: TRBD2 (5 bases). The CDR3 covers 15 residues. Trimming removed 1 base at V and 10 bases at J, with 17 bases between. Per germline, CDR1 SGHNT and CDR2 YENEEA.

V is TRBV7-6 and J is TRBJ2-2; 7 bases match TRBD1. The trim removed 5 bases at V and 4 bases at J, leaving 13 bases unmatched. CDR1 is SGHVS, CDR2 FNYEAQ, per germline. This CDR3 has 17 amino acids. This CDR3 reads CASSRFQTGDGTGELFF. In nucleotides, the CDR3 is TGTGCCAGCAGCCGATTCCAAACAGGGGACGGCACCGGGGAGCTGTTTTTT.

The V call is TRBV9, the J call TRBJ1-2, with 7 bases aligning to TRBD1. Germline lookup yields CDR1 SGDLS and CDR2 YYNGEE. J lost 3 bases, V lost 3 bases, and 5 bases had no gene match. This CDR3 is built from 14 residues. CDR3 bases: TGTGCCAGCAGCGCGAGGGGACAGTACTATGGCTACACCTTC. It is translated as CASSARGQYYGYTF.

The V and J genes are TRBV5-6 and TRBJ1-2; maybe TRBD1 (5 bases). This CDR3 is built from 13 residues. The germline CDR1 and CDR2 sequences are SGHDT and YYEEEE. V was shortened by 2 bases and J by 7 bases, with 12 bases between the two germline ends. This chain's CDR3 is CASSFGGDSGYTF. DNA of the CDR3: TGTGCCAGCAGCTTCGGAGGGGACTCTGGCTACACCTTC.

The chain couples TRBV30 to TRBJ1-5, with unresolved D. The CDR3 loop spans 13 amino acids. From germline, CDR1 is GTSNPN and CDR2 SVGIG (reference sequence). Trimming took off 3 bases at V and 6 bases at J, with 12 bases between the two ends. The CDR3 region is CAWSGGSTQPQHF. The CDR3 DNA reads as TGTGCCTGGAGCGGAGGGTCTACTCAGCCCCAGCATTTT. Based on the CDR3 plus reference TRBV30 and TRBJ1-5, the full variable domain is SQTIHQWPATLVQPVGSPLSLECTVEGTSNPNLYWYRQAAGRGLQLLFYSVGIGQISSEVPQNLSASRPQDRQFILSSKKLLLSDSGFYLCAWSGGSTQPQHFGDGTRLSIL.

The V call is TRBV7-6, the J call TRBJ2-2; TRBD2 aligns across 14 bases. Germline values: CDR1 SGHVS, CDR2 FNYEAQ. The CDR3 is 20 amino acids. After removal of 2 bases from V and 6 bases from J, the junction contained 14 bases not matched to a gene. CDR3 sequence (DNA): TGTGCCAGCAGCTTAACCGGGACTAGCGGGGGCGGTAGCATCGCCGGGGAGCTGTTTTTT. Translation gives CASSLTGTSGGGSIAGELFF.

In this sample, this clone turned up a few times. The chain combines TRBV7-6 with TRBJ2-7; TRBD2 agrees at 11 bases. Trimming cost V 9 bases and J 3 bases; bases outside gene matches: 16. The CDR3 loop spans 17 amino acids. Germline CDR1 and CDR2: SGHVS and FNYEAQ. CDR3 amino acids: CASALRAGGTSGYEQYF. CDR3 bases: TGTGCCAGTGCGCTGCGGGCGGGCGGGACTAGCGGCTACGAGCAGTACTTC.

This clone was seen a few times. J is TRBJ1-5 and V is TRBV20-1, with 8 bases lining up with TRBD1. Germline V gene sequence: CDR1 DFQATT, CDR2 SNEGSKA (reference sequence). This CDR3 contains 18 residues. The V gene end was trimmed by 4 bases and the J gene end by 0 bases; junction bases not matched to a gene: 14. Written as DNA, the CDR3 is TGCAGTGCTATTGACCGGGGCAGGGGGCCAGGTAGCAATCAGCCCCAGCATTTT. The encoded protein is CSAIDRGRGPGSNQPQHF.

This clone was detected only once. The chain employs TRBV6-5 and TRBJ2-1; no clear D gene. The CDR3 is 14 amino acids. The V end lost 2 bases, the J end lost 9 bases, and 14 bases lay between the germline ends. Germline values: CDR1 MNHEY, CDR2 SVGAGI. CDR3 nucleotide sequence: TGTGCCAGCAGTTACAGGAGAAGTTCGAGTGAGCAGTTCTTC. Translating it yields CASSYRRSSSEQFF.

The chain joins TRBV30 to TRBJ2-5, with D hard to call. The CDR3 contains 12 residues. Per the germline V gene, CDR1 is GTSNPN and CDR2 is SVGIG (reference sequence). V gave up 2 bases and J gave up 4 bases, with 8 bases separating them. CDR3 amino acids: CAWSSGRETQYF. In DNA, the CDR3 is TGTGCCTGGAGTTCGGGTCGAGAGACCCAGTACTTC. The whole variable domain, remainder taken from reference TRBV30 and TRBJ2-5, is SQTIHQWPATLVQPVGSPLSLECTVEGTSNPNLYWYRQAAGRGLQLLFYSVGIGQISSEVPQNLSASRPQDRQFILSSKKLLLSDSGFYLCAWSSGRETQYFGPGTRLLVL.

CDR3 region: CASSVRDRETQYF. CDR3 nucleotide sequence: TGTGCCAGCAGCGTCCGGGACAGGGAGACCCAGTACTTC. This chain joins TRBV7-9 and TRBJ2-5; 8 nucleotides agree with TRBD1. CDR1 is SEHNR, CDR2 FQNEAQ, per germline (reference sequence). The V gene end was trimmed by 5 bases and the J gene end by 5 bases; junction bases not matched to a gene: 4. The CDR3 runs to 13 residues.